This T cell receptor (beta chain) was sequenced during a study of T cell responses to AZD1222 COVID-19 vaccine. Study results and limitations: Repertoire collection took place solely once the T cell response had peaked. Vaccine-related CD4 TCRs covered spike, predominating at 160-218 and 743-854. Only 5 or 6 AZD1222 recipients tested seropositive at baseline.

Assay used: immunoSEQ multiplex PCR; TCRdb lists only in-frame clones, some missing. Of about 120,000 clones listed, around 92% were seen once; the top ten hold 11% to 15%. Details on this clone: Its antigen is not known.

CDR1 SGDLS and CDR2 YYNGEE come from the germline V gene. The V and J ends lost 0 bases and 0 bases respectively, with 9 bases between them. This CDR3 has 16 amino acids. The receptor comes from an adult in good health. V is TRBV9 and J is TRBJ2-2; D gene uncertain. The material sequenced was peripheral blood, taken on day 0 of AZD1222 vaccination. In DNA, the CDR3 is TGTGCCAGCAGCGTAGGAGTGTTCGCGAACACCGGGGAGCTGTTTTTT. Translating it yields CASSVGVFANTGELFF.